The present T cell receptor beta chain was sequenced within a study of cytomegalovirus exposure and HLA in healthy donors. With 60 Vbeta and 13 Jbeta primers, the PCR was carried out. Profiling relied on immunoSEQ multiplex PCR, and the TCRdb table lists in-frame clones only, not all of them. This sample has roughly 110,000 clones, with about 77% found just once. Whole-study findings and limits: In vitro assays verified that a few CMV-associated chains recognized CMV antigens specifically. Most likely, a cluster of highly shared sequence variants arose as a sequencing artifact.

V trimming: 5 bases; J trimming: 3 bases; junction bases outside the gene matches: 9. The V gene's germline CDR1 is SEHNR and CDR2 FQNEAQ (reference sequence). The CDR3 is 17 amino acids. In this sample, this clone turned up a few times. Its antigen is not known. The receptor's source is a woman between 25 and 40 years old in good health and CMV-seropositive. Input material: PBMCs. This chain links TRBV7-9 with TRBJ2-3, with TRBD2 matching over 12 bases. The CDR3 DNA follows: TGTGCCAGCAGCCCCGGACTAGCGGGGTCGGGAACAGATACGCAGTATTTT. Amino acids: CASSPGLAGSGTDTQYF.